Presented here are 20 T cell receptor beta chains from one specimen sequenced in a study of T-cell reconstitution after alpha-beta-depleted transplantation in children. Construction of the TCRbeta library involved unique molecular identifiers. TCRdb analysed the PCR reads with MiXCR anew, one entry per CDR3 protein. This sample has 440,000 or so distinct CDR3 sequences, with around two fifths found just once. This specimen was PBMCs, taken before TCRalphabeta/CD19-depleted stem cell transplant. These receptors came from a girl aged 2 to 10 with aplastic anemia, due to receive a stem cell transplant.

The sample holds many counts of this clonotype. V usage is TRBV7-2 and J usage is TRBJ2-2; D is unclear. V was pared by 1 base and J by 2 bases, with 8 bases between. The CDR3 is 15 amino acids. The germline V gene encodes CDR1 SGHTA and CDR2 FQGNSA. CDR3 amino acids: CASSLGARNTGELFF. CDR3 sequence (DNA): TGTGCCAGCAGCTTAGGAGCGCGAAACACCGGGGAGCTGTTTTTT.

This clonotype showed up just a few times. The CDR3 DNA is TGTGCCAGCTCACCGGACAGGGGGAAACTGTTTTTT. It encodes CASSPDRGKLFF. The genes are TRBV18 and TRBJ1-4; TRBD1 matches at 10 bases. Trimming took 3 bases from V and 11 from J; bases not matched to a gene: 0. This CDR3 has 12 amino acids. The V gene's germline CDR1 is KGHSH and CDR2 LQKENI.

A few counts support this clonotype. The chain links TRBV15 to TRBJ2-3; D remains unclear. Germline V lookup: CDR1 LNHNV, CDR2 YYDKDF (reference sequence). This CDR3 region has 15 residues. Trimming stripped 5 bases from V and 0 bases from J, with 12 bases between. The CDR3 nucleotides are TGTGCCACCAGCCCCAGTCAACCTAGCACAGATACGCAGTATTTT. Its translation: CATSPSQPSTDTQYF.

The J gene is TRBJ1-6, the V gene TRBV6-1; D might be TRBD1 (6 bases). The CDR3 extends over 13 amino acids. V dropped 6 bases and J dropped 10 bases, with 13 bases sitting between them. Germline CDR1 MNHNS, CDR2 SASEGT. The DNA of the CDR3 is TGTGCCAGCAGGGAGGGGGGCTACTCACCCCTCCACTTT. It yields the protein CASREGGYSPLHF.

In its sample, this clonotype was seen a few times. The rearrangement links TRBV20-1 to TRBJ2-3; the match to TRBD2 covers 8 bases. The germline V gene has CDR1 DFQATT and CDR2 SNEGSKA (reference sequence). The CDR3 length is 21 residues. J was trimmed by 0 bases and V by 1 base; bases with no gene match: 21. In nucleotides, the CDR3 is TGCAGTGCTAGAGTAGCGGAGCATAGCGGGACGTTAAGGTCTAGCACAGATACGCAGTATTTT. Protein product: CSARVAEHSGTLRSSTDTQYF.

CDR3 residues: CASSGTSREFF. The CDR3, as DNA: TGTGCCAGCAGCGGGACTAGCAGGGAGTTCTTC. The rearrangement joins TRBV12-3 or TRBV12-4 to TRBJ2-1, with TRBD2 identical over 9 bases. J lost 14 bases, V lost 6 bases, and 5 bases had no gene match. This CDR3 has 11 amino acids.

This clonotype occurred many times. The chain couples TRBV5-1 to TRBJ1-2; the D is unclear. Trimming left V 4 bases short and J 7 bases short, with 17 bases between. CDR1 and CDR2 (germline): SGHRS, YFSETQ. This CDR3 spans 14 amino acids. The CDR3 DNA reads as TGCGCCAGCAGCCAACCGACCCCCTTAGGTGGCTACACCTTC. It is translated as CASSQPTPLGGYTF.

The rearrangement uses TRBV3-1 and TRBJ1-3; D gene uncertain. The length of the CDR3 is 13 residues. The germline V gene has CDR1 LGHDT and CDR2 YNNKEL (reference sequence). Trimming pared 2 bases from V and 4 bases from J, leaving 6 bases between. CDR3 coding DNA: TGTGCCAGCAGCCAATCGGGAGGAAACACCATATATTTT. The encoded protein is CASSQSGGNTIYF. The variable domain in full, with the rest retrieved from reference TRBV3-1 and TRBJ1-3, is DTAVSQTPKYLVTQMGNDKSIKCEQNLGHDTMYWYKQDSKKFLKIMFSYNNKELIINETVPNRFSPKSPDKAHLNLHINSLELGDSAVYFCASSQSGGNTIYFGEGSWLTVV.

The genes are TRBV6-5 and TRBJ1-2; D gene uncertain. Looked up from germline, CDR1 is MNHEY and CDR2 is SVGAGI. The CDR3 runs to 15 residues. The germline V and J ends were trimmed by 2 bases and 2 bases, with 12 bases remaining between them. The CDR3 nucleotides read TGTGCCAGCAGTTACGGTGGAGGGATGAACTATGGCTACACCTTC. Amino acid sequence: CASSYGGGMNYGYTF.

The count of this clonotype is one. This sequence joins TRBV20-1 and TRBJ2-3; D not certain. Germline V gene lookup returns CDR1 DFQATT and CDR2 SNEGSKA (reference sequence). Trimming cost V 6 bases and J 6 bases, with 13 bases left between them. The CDR3 totals 12 residues. In DNA, the CDR3 is TGCAGTGCAGAAGATAGTTCCGATACGCAGTATTTT. Translation gives CSAEDSSDTQYF.

The V gene is TRBV28, the J gene TRBJ2-1; 11 positions match TRBD2. V lost 9 bases, J lost 6 bases, and 4 bases stayed unmatched. The CDR3 sequence is 13 residues long. CDR1 and CDR2 from the germline V gene are MDHEN and SYDVKM. Here the CDR3 DNA reads TGTGCCAGTCCTAGCGGGAGGTGCAATGAGCAGTTCTTC. This sequence encodes CASPSGRCNEQFF.

The chain uses TRBV5-1 and TRBJ2-1, with TRBD2 matching over 7 bases. The CDR3 runs 15 residues. Unmatched junction bases numbered 8, after V lost 3 bases and J lost 5 bases. The germline gives CDR1 SGHRS, CDR2 YFSETQ. CDR3 nucleotides: TGCGCCAGCAGCTCACCGGGACTATCCCACAATGAGCAGTTCTTC. Translation gives CASSSPGLSHNEQFF.

This clonotype was counted at least ten times. An end of the junction differs from the germline gene, which may be a read error. The rearrangement uses TRBV5-1 and TRBJ1-4; unclear D gene. Germline assignment: CDR1 SGHRS and CDR2 YFSETQ. There are 16 residues in the CDR3. CDR3 sequence (DNA): TGCGCCAGCAGCTCCCTGGGTACCCGGGGAAATGAAAAACTTTTTTTT. It codes for CASSSLGTRGNEKLFF.

This clonotype was recorded at least ten times. The chain joins TRBV20-1 to TRBJ2-1, with 13 bases fitting TRBD2. The CDR3 has 15 residues. The germline gives CDR1 DFQATT, CDR2 SNEGSKA (reference sequence). J gave up 8 bases and V 5 bases, and 9 bases lay outside the gene matches. This chain's CDR3 is CSAVPLAGGRDEQFF. CDR3 nucleotide sequence: TGCAGTGCTGTCCCACTAGCGGGAGGGAGGGATGAGCAGTTCTTC.

V usage is TRBV7-9 and J usage is TRBJ2-2; a weak D match, TRBD2 (6 bases). The CDR3 loop spans 14 amino acids. Per germline, CDR1 SEHNR and CDR2 FQNEAQ (reference sequence). V was clipped by 4 bases and J by 4 bases, with 10 bases between them. Written as DNA, the CDR3 is TGTGCCAGCAGCTCGGGCGGGGCCACCGGGGAGCTGTTTTTT. Protein product: CASSSGGATGELFF.

The J gene is TRBJ2-1, the V gene TRBV6-2 or TRBV6-3; D perhaps matches TRBD2 (6 bases). Looked up from germline, CDR1 is MNHEY and CDR2 is SVGEGT. V was cut by 3 bases and J by 0 bases, with 21 bases left in between. This CDR3 spans 19 amino acids. CDR3 loop: CASSYPPSVDFPSYNEQFF. CDR3 bases: TGTGCCAGCAGTTATCCCCCTAGCGTTGACTTCCCCTCCTACAATGAGCAGTTCTTC.

This clonotype has at least ten counts. The chain has TRBV7-9 and TRBJ2-7, with D hard to call. V lost 2 bases to trimming and J lost 2 bases, with 13 bases between them. In germline, CDR1 is SEHNR, CDR2 FQNEAQ (reference sequence). CDR3 length: 15 residues. The CDR3 protein is CASSLLGGSPYEQYF. The CDR3 DNA sequence: TGTGCCAGCAGCTTATTGGGTGGCAGTCCCTACGAGCAGTACTTC.

The rearrangement joins TRBV15 to TRBJ2-1; D is undetermined. The CDR3 contains 11 residues. Trimming pared 6 bases from V and 4 bases from J, leaving 4 bases between. Germline CDR1 LNHNV, CDR2 YYDKDF (reference sequence). CDR3 amino acids: CATRDYNEQFF. The CDR3 region has the DNA TGTGCCACCAGGGATTACAATGAGCAGTTCTTC.

A few counts support this clonotype. The J gene is TRBJ1-2, the V gene TRBV20-1, with TRBD1 identical over 11 bases. This CDR3 is built from 15 residues. CDR1 is DFQATT, CDR2 SNEGSKA, per germline (reference sequence). V lost 3 bases and J lost 6; bases outside the gene matches: 9. CDR3 in amino acids: CSASQTDRGRDGYTF. The CDR3 region has the DNA TGCAGTGCTAGCCAAACGGACAGGGGGCGGGATGGCTACACCTTC.

The gene calls are TRBV12-3 or TRBV12-4 and TRBJ2-2; 8 bases line up with TRBD1. J gave up 5 bases and V 0 bases, and 5 bases lay outside the gene matches. The CDR3 is 16 amino acids. The CDR3 sequence is CASSLAQGADTGELFF. DNA for the CDR3: TGTGCCAGCAGTTTAGCGCAGGGGGCCGATACCGGGGAGCTGTTTTTT.